The clone carrying this T cell receptor (beta chain) was seen more than once but under ten times. The V segment lost 6 bases and the J segment 0 bases; nucleotides outside the gene matches: 14. Germline V gives CDR1 MDHEN, CDR2 SYDVKM. This CDR3 is built from 17 residues. This sample was included in a study of CD8 T cells in ankylosing spondylitis. One entry per CDR3 protein, called by TCRdb with MiXCR from the 5' RACE reads. The table has approximately 260,000 distinct CDR3 sequences, 15% to 20% seen once. The sequence was collected from a male donor with ankylosing spondylitis or in good health (not recorded which). The sample comprised blood, either unsorted or a sorted T cell fraction (not recorded which). V usage is TRBV28 and J usage is TRBJ2-7, with 7 bases identical to TRBD2. DNA for the CDR3: TGTGCCAGCAGCTTAAGAGGAGCGGGACTCAGCTCCTACGAGCAGTACTTC. Translation gives CASSLRGAGLSSYEQYF. The whole variable domain, filled in from reference TRBV28 and TRBJ2-7, reads DVKVTQSSRYLVKRTGEKVFLECVQDMDHENMFWYRQDPGLGLRLIYFSYDVKMKEKGDIPEGYSVSREKKERFSLILESASTNQTSMYLCASSLRGAGLSSYEQYFGPGTRLTVT.